This T cell receptor (beta chain) came from a study of OX40 agonist ivuxolimab in advanced cancers. Study summary: Partial responses were achieved by three patients: one hepatocellular carcinoma, two cutaneous melanoma.

Concerning this clone: As yet, its antigen is unknown.

Study-level results: Nonresponders included some who also had low normalized T-cell clonal expansion. Low clonal expansion, among the lowest seen, marked partial responders at 0.1-3.0 mg/kg.

This CDR3 contains 16 residues. V lost 10 bases, J lost 0 bases, and 6 bases stayed unmatched. CDR1 is SNHLY, CDR2 FYNNEI, per germline. Method: immunoSEQ multiplex PCR; TCRdb's copy keeps in-frame clones and lacks some. The table has about 77,000 clones, around four fifths seen once; the top ten hold around 0.8%. The chain carries TRBV2 and TRBJ2-6, with 10 bases that match TRBD1. The sequence came from an adult with an advanced solid tumor such as melanoma, head and neck, liver or kidney cancer. Sequencing used CD4+ or CD8+ T cells sorted from blood, obtained in a trial of the OX40 agonist ivuxolimab. For the CDR3, the DNA is TGTGCCACGTGGGACAGGGGTTTCTCTGGGGCCAACGTCCTGACTTTC. Residues: CATWDRGFSGANVLTF.